A selection of T cell receptor beta chains follows, all from one sample in a study of blood T cell repertoires in COVID-19. Sequencing used immunoSEQ multiplex PCR; TCRdb keeps in-frame clones, though not all of them. In the table there are about 270,000 clones, about 85% of which are singletons. The sequenced sample consisted of PBMCs or T cells enriched from blood (not recorded which). Source of these receptors: a woman in her forties or fifties who had recovered from COVID-19. Each CDR3 is given without its conserved first and last residue.

V,J,CDR3
TRBV7-3,TRBJ2-1,ASSLGTGGQF
TRBV2,TRBJ1-6,ASGAGQYNSPLH
TRBV28,TRBJ2-1,ASSWDRLYNEQF
TRBV7-2,TRBJ1-5,ASSLNEGRQPQH
TRBV5-1,TRBJ2-2,ASSLGTSRAGELF
TRBV2,TRBJ1-5,ASSRGQGGFQPQH
TRBV24-1,TRBJ2-3,ATPLFSGRTDTQY
TRBV12-3/TRBV12-4,TRBJ2-1,ASSPINEQF
TRBV5-6,TRBJ2-7,ASSLGFAGAAQY
TRBV2,TRBJ1-2,ASSGTGFYGYT
TRBV11-2,TRBJ1-5,ASSLTGSGSNQPQH
TRBV11-1,TRBJ2-7,ASSLHSTYEQY
TRBV30,TRBJ2-7,AWSAQGYEQY
TRBV18,TRBJ1-4,ASSPPGSGGEKLF
TRBV27,TRBJ1-6,ASSPSRAPAGALH
TRBV12-3/TRBV12-4,TRBJ1-1,ASTRTAGTEAF
TRBV27,TRBJ2-7,ASSLRPSKGAEYEQY
TRBV6-2/TRBV6-3,TRBJ2-7,ASSYPSGGSYEQY
TRBV19,TRBJ2-7,ASSGTGGRRDEQY
TRBV7-8,TRBJ2-7,ASSLVNPGTPYEQY
TRBV6-1,TRBJ2-7,ASSSRGQGAYEQY
TRBV7-2,TRBJ2-4,ASSPDLQGPSPT
TRBV5-5,TRBJ1-1,ASSLAGPTEAF
TRBV28,TRBJ2-3,ASSLDRGSDTQY
TRBV3-1/TRBV3-2,TRBJ2-7,ASSQGLAGGPYEQY
TRBV19,TRBJ1-5,ASSKGTGAHQPQH
TRBV4-3,TRBJ2-3,ASSQIQGSDTQY
TRBV28,TRBJ2-5,ASKQTQETQY
TRBV28,TRBJ2-3,ASSGYGTSEFQDTQY
TRBV4-3,TRBJ2-3,ASSQDDIHRDTQY
TRBV29-1,TRBJ2-1,SVETSGRVEQF
TRBV7-3,TRBJ2-1,ASSLYTSGRAGEQF
TRBV7-2,TRBJ2-1,ASSLVRTSGSNEQF
TRBV28,TRBJ2-7,ASSLPHSASYEQY
TRBV11-3,TRBJ2-7,ASSVATGGNYEQY
TRBV7-9,TRBJ2-5,ASSLTAGVLETQY
TRBV7-2,TRBJ2-3,ASSPRQGRQY
TRBV7-9,TRBJ2-1,ASSPGTANNEQF
TRBV28,TRBJ2-5,ASSPERRAMLGETQY
TRBV3-1/TRBV3-2,TRBJ2-7,ASSPLAGGRNEQY
TRBV14,TRBJ1-3,ASSQGPVTYGNTIY
TRBV30,TRBJ1-5,AWSRGSNNQPQH
TRBV6-5,TRBJ1-1,ASNKPGGTEAF